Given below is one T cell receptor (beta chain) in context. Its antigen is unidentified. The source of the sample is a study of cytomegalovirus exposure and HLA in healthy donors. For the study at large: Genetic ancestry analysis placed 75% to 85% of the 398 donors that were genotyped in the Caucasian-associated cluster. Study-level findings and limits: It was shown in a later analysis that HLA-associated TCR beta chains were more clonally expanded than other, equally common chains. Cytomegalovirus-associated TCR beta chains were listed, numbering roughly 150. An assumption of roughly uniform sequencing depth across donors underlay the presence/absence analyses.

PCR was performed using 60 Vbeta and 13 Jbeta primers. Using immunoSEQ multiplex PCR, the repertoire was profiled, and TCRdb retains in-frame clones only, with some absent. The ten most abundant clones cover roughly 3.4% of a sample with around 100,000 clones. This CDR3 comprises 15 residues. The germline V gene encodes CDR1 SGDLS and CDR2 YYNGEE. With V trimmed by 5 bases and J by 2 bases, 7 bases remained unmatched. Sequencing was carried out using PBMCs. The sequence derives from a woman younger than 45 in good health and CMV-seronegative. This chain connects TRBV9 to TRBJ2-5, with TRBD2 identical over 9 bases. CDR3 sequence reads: CASRLAGEPQETQYF. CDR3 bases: TGTGCCAGCAGGTTAGCGGGAGAACCACAAGAGACCCAGTACTTC.